What follows are 4 T cell receptor beta chains derived from one specimen sequenced in a study of blood T cell repertoires in COVID-19. TCRdb's table, derived via immunoSEQ multiplex PCR, lists solely in-frame clones and lacks some. The sample contains some 68,000 clones, about 91% of which appear only once. Source material: peripheral blood. The receptor set was obtained from a man in his forties with COVID-19, enrolled during active disease.

CDR3: CASSLFPGGTHEQYF. The CDR3 DNA follows: TGTGCCAGCAGTTTATTTCCGGGGGGGACCCACGAGCAGTACTTC. This chain joins TRBV28 and TRBJ2-7; 8 nucleotides align to TRBD2. The germline V gene has CDR1 MDHEN and CDR2 SYDVKM. The J segment lost 5 bases and the V segment lost 1 base, leaving 7 bases of the junction unmatched. The CDR3 extends over 15 amino acids.

The chain uses TRBV28 and TRBJ1-4; D possibly corresponds to TRBD1 (5 bases). Trimming removed 6 bases at V and 2 bases at J, with 22 bases between. The length of the CDR3 is 18 residues. Germline CDR1 and CDR2: MDHEN and SYDVKM. In DNA form, the CDR3 reads TGTGCCAGCAGACCCGCGGACATAGCGGGATGGACTAATGAAAAACTGTTTTTT. This sequence encodes CASRPADIAGWTNEKLFF.

CDR3 bases: TGTGCCAGCAGTTCCCCCTCCGGAGGGGGCTTTGAGACCCAGTACTTC. This translates into CASSSPSGGGFETQYF. This chain joins TRBV28 and TRBJ2-5; perhaps TRBD1 as D (7 bases). The CDR3 has 16 residues. Trimming stripped 4 bases from V and 5 bases from J, with 20 bases between. The germline gives CDR1 MDHEN, CDR2 SYDVKM.

Comment on this clone: This sample includes further DNA sequences coding for the same CDR3. This rearrangement joins TRBV10-3 to TRBJ2-3; 14 bases agree with TRBD2. The CDR3 is made up of 15 amino acids. Per germline, CDR1 ENHRY and CDR2 SYGVKD. V was clipped by 4 bases and J by 6 bases; unmatched bases: 3. The CDR3 loop reads CAISGLAGGPDTQYF. Here the CDR3 DNA reads TGTGCCATCAGTGGACTAGCGGGGGGGCCCGATACGCAGTATTTT.